Included here is one TCR beta chain sequence, with context. The source of the sample is a study of blood T cell repertoires in COVID-19. The overall study: Samples came from the United States, Italy and Spain, spanning acute and convalescent COVID-19. The cDNA or gDNA used as material had been derived from T cells, B-cell-depleted T cells, or PBMCs.

Source study methods: It was from reference gene primer amplification that nucleated cell counts were estimated. Produced via immunoSEQ multiplex PCR; TCRdb's table is partial and in-frame only. V and J calls and clone size come straight from that table; D and trimming were deduced from the DNA. The repertoire has 110,000 to 150,000 clones, about 80% of them found once; the top ten carry approximately 3.5%. CDR3 length: 17 amino acids. Germline V gene sequence: CDR1 MGHRA, CDR2 YSYEKL. V lost 2 bases and J lost 0; bases outside the gene matches: 7. This chain links TRBV4-1 with TRBJ2-7, with TRBD2 matching over 10 bases. The source is an older man who had recovered from COVID-19. Sequenced material: peripheral blood. In DNA, the CDR3 is TGCGCCAGCAGCCAAATTACTAGCGGGACCTTCTCCTACGAGCAGTACTTC. Translated, it gives CASSQITSGTFSYEQYF.